This TCR beta chain was retrieved from a study of shared clonotypes between healthy human individuals. Germline V CDR1 and CDR2: MGHRA, YSYEKL. This CDR3 spans 15 amino acids. The ends were cut back, 1 base at V and 4 bases at J, with 13 bases in the middle. Profiled with immunoSEQ multiplex PCR; TCRdb holds only in-frame clones, not every one. Altogether about 1.1 million clones are present, approximately 78% being singletons, with the ten largest covering approximately 0.5%. The sample taken for sequencing was memory CD4+ T cells from PBMCs. As for subset: CD45RA-negative fraction. V gene TRBV4-1 combines with J gene TRBJ2-5, with a possible D match to TRBD2 (5 bases). This clonotype was obtained from a man younger than 35 in good health. Some clones in this sample may be carry-over from other donors' samples. CDR3 sequence (DNA): TGCGCCAGCAGCCAAGTAAACTTACGGGGAGAGACCCAGTACTTC. Residues: CASSQVNLRGETQYF.